This T cell receptor beta chain stems from a study of early T cells in non-severe SARS-CoV-2 infection. Study-level findings and limits: In VDJdb matching, anti-spike CD8 responses were favored while private and CD4 specificities went missing.

Unique molecular identifiers were affixed to single, distinct cDNA molecules. MiXCR, applied by TCRdb to the 5' RACE reads, yields one record per CDR3 protein. The sample has roughly 90,000 distinct CDR3 sequences, roughly 13% seen once. In its sample, this clonotype was seen a few times. No antigen is known for it. Trimming took 0 bases from V and 0 from J, leaving 15 bases between them. The CDR3 has 17 amino acids. Germline CDR1 DFQATT, CDR2 SNEGSKA (reference sequence). The chain is built from TRBV20-1 and TRBJ2-1; D not resolved. This clonotype was obtained from an adult who was a healthcare worker with PCR-confirmed SARS-CoV-2 infection or an uninfected control (not recorded which). Sequencing was performed on whole blood. The CDR3 spells CSARERMWVSSYNEQFF. In nucleotides, the CDR3 is TGCAGTGCTAGAGAGAGGATGTGGGTTAGCTCCTACAATGAGCAGTTCTTC.